Following are 28 T cell receptor beta chains from one sample sequenced in a study of cytomegalovirus exposure and HLA in healthy donors. It was with 60 Vbeta and 13 Jbeta primers that the PCR ran. The assay was immunoSEQ multiplex PCR, and TCRdb's table has in-frame clones only and misses some. There are over 75,000 clones in the sample; about three quarters occur only once, and 7.1% lies in the top ten. Material for sequencing was PBMCs. The receptors derive from a middle-aged man in good health and CMV-seropositive.

The chain combines TRBV9 with TRBJ2-2; TRBD2 aligns across 10 bases. With 2 bases clipped from V and 4 bases from J, the junction kept 11 bases outside the gene matches. The germline gives CDR1 SGDLS, CDR2 YYNGEE. The CDR3 is made up of 18 amino acids. The CDR3 region has the DNA TGTGCCAGCAGCGTCTCGACGGGTAGCGGGGGGTCCACCGGGGAGCTGTTTTTT. This gives the protein CASSVSTGSGGSTGELFF.

The chain has TRBV2 and TRBJ1-1, with D maybe TRBD1 (6 bases). Germline V gives CDR1 SNHLY, CDR2 FYNNEI. The CDR3 spans 15 residues. Between the trimmed V and J ends, which lost 3 bases and 1 base, there was a span of 12 bases. CDR3 coding DNA: TGTGCCAGCAGTGATTCAGGGGCCCCGAACACTGAAGCTTTCTTT. Encoded protein: CASSDSGAPNTEAFF.

This chain joins TRBV5-1 and TRBJ2-5, with 7 bases fitting TRBD2. Looked up from germline, CDR1 is SGHRS and CDR2 is YFSETQ. The CDR3 runs 15 residues. With V trimmed by 4 bases and J by 1 base, 7 bases remained unmatched. CDR3 in amino acids: CASSQRPGGQETQYF. The CDR3 DNA is TGCGCCAGCAGCCAGCGGCCGGGGGGCCAAGAGACCCAGTACTTC.

This chain connects TRBV28 to TRBJ2-1; TRBD1 might be the D (6 bases). Germline values: CDR1 MDHEN, CDR2 SYDVKM. This CDR3 is 14 amino acids long. V was cut by 6 bases and J by 4 bases, with 13 bases left in between. The CDR3 bases are TGTGCCAGCAGAAAAAGGACAGTATACAATGAGCAGTTCTTC. As protein: CASRKRTVYNEQFF.

This rearrangement joins TRBV4-3 to TRBJ2-2; 10 bases map to TRBD1. Germline lookup yields CDR1 LGHNA and CDR2 YSLEER. The CDR3 totals 18 residues. The ends lost 0 bases at V and 5 bases at J; junction bases unmatched: 9. CDR3 in DNA: TGCGCCAGCAGCCAAGATGTTCATCCGGGACAGGGGACCGGGGAGCTGTTTTTT. Protein product: CASSQDVHPGQGTGELFF.

The J gene is TRBJ2-5, the V gene TRBV28; 7 nucleotides line up with TRBD1. Per germline, CDR1 MDHEN and CDR2 SYDVKM. CDR3 size: 14 residues. V was clipped by 4 bases and J by 2 bases; unmatched bases: 4. This CDR3 is CASSSPGQQETQYF. CDR3 DNA sequence: TGTGCCAGCAGTTCCCCGGGACAGCAAGAGACCCAGTACTTC.

The CDR3 bases are TGTGCCAGCAGTGAAATGGCGGGGGTTAGCACAGATACGCAGTATTTT. It translates to CASSEMAGVSTDTQYF. The rearrangement links TRBV2 to TRBJ2-3, with 7 bases aligning to TRBD2. CDR1 is SNHLY and CDR2 is FYNNEI in the germline V gene. V shed 2 bases and J 0 bases; nucleotides not matched to a gene: 5. The CDR3 sequence is 16 residues long.

The chain combines TRBV9 with TRBJ2-7, with D perhaps matching TRBD2 (5 bases). The CDR3 has 15 residues. The germline V gene encodes CDR1 SGDLS and CDR2 YYNGEE. V was clipped by 3 bases and J by 0 bases, with 13 bases between them. The DNA for the CDR3 is TGTGCCAGCAGCGCAACGGGAAGATACTCCTACGAGCAGTACTTC. Translating it yields CASSATGRYSYEQYF. Complete variable domain (other parts from reference TRBV9 and TRBJ2-7): DSGVTQTPKHLITATGQRVTLRCSPRSGDLSVYWYQQSLDQGLQFLIQYYNGEERAKGNILERFSAQQFPDLHSELNLSSLELGDSALYFCASSATGRYSYEQYFGPGTRLTVT.

The V call is TRBV7-8, the J call TRBJ2-1, with D maybe TRBD2 (6 bases). Trimming stripped 1 base from V and 3 bases from J, with 13 bases between. The CDR3 length is 16 residues. From germline, CDR1 is SGHVS and CDR2 FQNEAQ. CDR3 protein: CASSLVGGNLYNEQFF. The CDR3 DNA sequence: TGTGCCAGCAGCTTAGTAGGCGGGAACCTCTACAATGAGCAGTTCTTC.

The chain employs TRBV7-4 and TRBJ1-1, with 8 bases identical to TRBD1. CDR3 length: 16 residues. Germline CDR1 is SGHVT and CDR2 is SQSDAQ. V trimming: 5 bases; J trimming: 4 bases; junction bases outside the gene matches: 12. The CDR3, as DNA: TGTGCCAGCAGCCCGCAGGACAGGGTAGAGGGCACTGAAGCTTTCTTT. Amino acids: CASSPQDRVEGTEAFF.

V gene TRBV5-5 combines with J gene TRBJ1-5; TRBD1 agrees at 9 bases. The CDR3 runs 18 residues. Germline V lookup: CDR1 SGHKS, CDR2 YYEKEE (reference sequence). V dropped 2 bases and J dropped 5; count of bases not matched to a gene: 14. The CDR3 nucleotides are TGTGCCAGCAGCTTAGCTGTGGGACAGGGCTTCGGGTATCAGCCCCAGCATTTT. Amino acid sequence: CASSLAVGQGFGYQPQHF.

The chain couples TRBV4-3 to TRBJ2-2; TRBD1 is a possible D gene (6 bases). The V end lost 8 bases, the J end lost 6 bases, and 10 bases lay between the germline ends. The germline gives CDR1 LGHNA, CDR2 YSLEER. CDR3 size: 12 residues. The CDR3 protein is CASGRGAGELFF. CDR3 in DNA: TGCGCCAGCGGCAGGGGAGCCGGGGAGCTGTTTTTT.

This clone has a handful of counts. The genes are TRBV11-2 and TRBJ1-1; no firm D call. Trimming pared 2 bases from V and 5 bases from J, leaving 9 bases between. There are 13 residues in the CDR3. Germline V gene data show CDR1 as SGHAT and CDR2 as FQNNGV. CDR3 region: CASSLSSGTEAFF. The CDR3 DNA is TGTGCCAGCAGCTTATCGTCGGGGACTGAAGCTTTCTTT.

In this sample, this clone turned up a few times. V and J are TRBV5-1 and TRBJ1-2, with 11 bases that match TRBD1. Germline loops: CDR1 SGHRS, CDR2 YFSETQ. The CDR3 length is 15 residues. After removal of 2 bases from V and 6 bases from J, the junction contained 6 bases not matched to a gene. The CDR3 region has the DNA TGCGCCAGCAGCTTAAGAGGACAGGGGGCTGATGGCTACACCTTC. The encoded protein is CASSLRGQGADGYTF.

This clone showed up just once. V and J are TRBV5-6 and TRBJ1-1; the match to TRBD1 covers 7 bases. Germline V CDR1 and CDR2: SGHDT, YYEEEE. V was clipped by 4 bases and J by 10 bases; unmatched bases: 7. This CDR3 comprises 12 residues. The CDR3 DNA is TGTGCCAGCAGCATACGACAGGGTGGAGCTTTCTTT. Translating it yields CASSIRQGGAFF.

The V and J genes are TRBV19 and TRBJ2-5, with 9 bases that match TRBD2. This CDR3 has 14 residues. Losses at the gene ends were 8 bases for V and 4 bases for J; bases not matched to a gene: 8. CDR1 is LNHDA, CDR2 SQIVND, per germline (reference sequence). CDR3 in amino acids: CASSGSAGGETQYF. As DNA, the CDR3 is TGTGCCAGTTCAGGTTCAGCGGGAGGAGAGACCCAGTACTTC.

This chain connects TRBV19 to TRBJ1-6, with 7 bases aligning to TRBD1. The trim removed 7 bases at V and 9 bases at J, leaving 12 bases unmatched. The CDR3 runs 15 residues. Germline V gives CDR1 LNHDA, CDR2 SQIVND (reference sequence). CDR3 sequence reads: CASTEGQSLGSPLHF. The CDR3 DNA follows: TGTGCCAGTACTGAGGGACAGTCCCTCGGTTCACCCCTCCACTTT.

The gene calls are TRBV27 and TRBJ1-2, with D unclear. CDR1 and CDR2 from the germline V gene are MNHEY and SMNVEV (reference sequence). The CDR3 extends over 13 amino acids. V gave up 6 bases and J gave up 3 bases, with 11 bases separating them. The CDR3 sequence: CASSPDNDYGYTF. The CDR3 nucleotides are TGTGCCAGCAGCCCTGACAACGACTATGGCTACACCTTC.

This chain uses TRBV27 with TRBJ1-6, with 8 bases aligning to TRBD1. The V gene's germline CDR1 is MNHEY and CDR2 SMNVEV (reference sequence). The CDR3 covers 15 residues. After removal of 3 bases from V and 8 bases from J, the junction contained 6 bases not matched to a gene. The CDR3 region is CASSLTGVTDSPLHF. Here the CDR3 DNA reads TGTGCCAGCAGTTTGACAGGGGTCACAGATTCACCCCTCCACTTT.

This clone was seen only a few times. The V and J genes are TRBV7-9 and TRBJ1-1; 11 bases align to TRBD1. The trim removed 3 bases at V and 3 bases at J, leaving 9 bases unmatched. The CDR3 consists of 17 residues. The germline CDR1 and CDR2 sequences are SEHNR and FQNEAQ (reference sequence). CDR3 in amino acids: CASSLGDRGYPDTEAFF. CDR3 coding DNA: TGTGCCAGCAGCTTGGGGGACAGGGGGTATCCGGACACTGAAGCTTTCTTT.

V and J are TRBV2 and TRBJ2-1; TRBD2 aligns across 15 bases. Per germline, CDR1 SNHLY and CDR2 FYNNEI. This CDR3 is built from 14 residues. V dropped 8 bases and J dropped 12; count of bases not matched to a gene: 8. The CDR3 bases are TGTGCCAGCCTAAGGACTAGCGGGAGGGCCTGGCAGTTCTTC. Its protein product is CASLRTSGRAWQFF.

This chain connects TRBV7-3 to TRBJ2-5, with D unresolved. Germline lookup yields CDR1 SGHTA and CDR2 FQGTGA. Trimming removed 3 bases at V and 5 bases at J, with 4 bases between. The CDR3 covers 11 residues. CDR3 protein: CASSFLETQYF. The CDR3 DNA reads as TGTGCCAGCAGCTTTCTGGAGACCCAGTACTTC.

The CDR3 protein is CASSLAGTGGARDNEQFF. As DNA, the CDR3 is TGTGCCAGCAGCCTAGCCGGGACAGGGGGCGCAAGGGACAATGAGCAGTTCTTC. V and J are TRBV5-4 and TRBJ2-1; the match to TRBD1 covers 12 bases. The J segment lost 5 bases and the V segment lost 4 bases, leaving 13 bases of the junction unmatched. The length of the CDR3 is 18 residues. The germline V gene encodes CDR1 SGHNT and CDR2 YYREEE (reference sequence).

CDR3 residues: CASSYSWTGPYEQYF. The CDR3 coding sequence is TGTGCCAGCAGTTACTCCTGGACAGGTCCCTACGAGCAGTACTTC. The chain uses TRBV6-5 and TRBJ2-7; 7 nucleotides agree with TRBD1. The CDR3 loop spans 15 amino acids. Germline-derived CDR1 and CDR2 are MNHEY and SVGAGI. The V segment lost 0 bases and the J segment 2 bases; nucleotides outside the gene matches: 4.

J is TRBJ2-5 and V is TRBV5-1, with D possibly matching TRBD1 (5 bases). This CDR3 has 16 amino acids. V lost 0 bases to trimming and J lost 5 bases, with 17 bases between them. Looked up from germline, CDR1 is SGHRS and CDR2 is YFSETQ. CDR3 bases: TGCGCCAGCAGCTTGGTGGTAGGGGCTGTGGGGGAGACCCAGTACTTC. Its translation is CASSLVVGAVGETQYF.

The V and J genes are TRBV6-6 and TRBJ2-1, with 8 positions matching TRBD1. The CDR3 contains 15 residues. Per the germline V gene, CDR1 is MNHNY and CDR2 is SVGAGI (reference sequence). V was pared by 4 bases and J by 4 bases, with 6 bases of the junction left unmatched. CDR3 DNA sequence: TGTGCCAGCAGTTTGACAGGGGACCGTTACAATGAGCAGTTCTTC. It encodes CASSLTGDRYNEQFF.

The chain employs TRBV27 and TRBJ2-3; D perhaps matches TRBD1 (5 bases). CDR3 length: 13 residues. V was pared by 7 bases and J by 1 base, with 9 bases between. Germline CDR1 is MNHEY and CDR2 is SMNVEV (reference sequence). CDR3 nucleotide sequence: TGTGCCAGCACCGTCAGGGGCACAGATACGCAGTATTTT. This encodes CASTVRGTDTQYF.

The chain uses TRBV11-1 and TRBJ2-1; weak D call: TRBD2 (7 bases). The CDR3 totals 18 residues. Germline loops: CDR1 SGHAT, CDR2 FQDESV (reference sequence). V was clipped by 3 bases and J by 5 bases, with 23 bases between them. CDR3 nucleotides: TGTGCCAGCAGCTTTAGGAGGTGGGGGGGCCATGGAGACAATGAGCAGTTCTTC. This gives the protein CASSFRRWGGHGDNEQFF. Full variable domain (rest looked up from reference TRBV11-1 and TRBJ2-1): EAEVAQSPRYKITEKSQAVAFWCDPISGHATLYWYRQILGQGPELLVQFQDESVVDDSQLPKDRFSAERLKGVDSTLKIQPAELGDSAMYLCASSFRRWGGHGDNEQFFGPGTRLTVL.